The rows below give T cell receptor beta chains drawn from one sample of a study of esophageal squamous cell carcinoma under preoperative chemotherapy. TCRdb used MiXCR to reprocess the PCR reads, holding one entry per CDR3 protein. The sample consists of under 14,000 distinct CDR3 sequences, 63% of them appearing once. Sample acquisition took place from a patient given preoperative chemotherapy. The source of these receptors is a human donor with esophageal squamous cell carcinoma. The donor label of this sample is uncertain. CDR3s include the opening cysteine and the closing phenylalanine or tryptophan. The D gene is left open where the match is weak. Only some rows state a clone size, as once, few, many or a class for expanded clones.

D | J | size | V | CDR3 | DNA
TRBD2 | TRBJ2-1 | . | TRBV6-4 | CASSRGLAGGPGEQFF | TGTGCCAGCAGCCGGGGACTAGCGGGAGGGCCGGGTGAGCAGTTCTTC
. | TRBJ2-3 | . | TRBV7-8 | CASSFFPPGLDTQYF | TGTGCCAGCAGCTTCTTCCCACCGGGATTAGATACGCAGTATTTT
. | TRBJ2-5 | few | TRBV6-1 | CASREFGGSDQETQYF | TGTGCCAGCAGGGAATTTGGGGGAAGCGACCAAGAGACGCAGTACTTC
TRBD2 | TRBJ2-1 | many | TRBV4-1 | CASSPSGSPSDEQFF | TGCGCCAGCAGTCCTAGCGGGAGTCCTAGCGATGAGCAGTTCTTC
. | TRBJ2-1 | . | TRBV6-1 | CATTTRSNEQFF | TGTGCCACCACGACTAGATCCAATGAGCAGTTCTTC
TRBD2 | TRBJ2-3 | . | TRBV6-1 | CASRLLILAGNTDTQYF | TGTGCCAGCAGACTACTAATACTAGCGGGGAACACAGATACGCAGTATTTT
. | TRBJ2-4 | . | TRBV7-2 | CASGGVGGRGTDTQYF | TGTGCCAGCGGCGGAGTCGGGGGACGGGGAACAGATACGCAGTACTTC
. | TRBJ2-7 | . | TRBV7-2 | CASSLRPLFEQYF | TGTGCCAGCAGCTTACGCCCTCTGTTCGAGCAGTACTTC
TRBD2 | TRBJ2-5 | few | TRBV7-2 | CASSPAAGVRETQYF | TGTGCCAGCAGCCCAGCGGCGGGAGTGAGGGAGACCCAGTACTTC
. | TRBJ2-7 | . | TRBV6-5 | CASSSRAPRIDEQYF | TGTGCCAGCAGTTCAAGGGCTCCTAGGATCGACGAGCAGTACTTC
. | TRBJ2-2 | medium-sized | TRBV12-3/TRBV12-4 | CASGRSDTGELFF | TGTGCCAGCGGCCGTTCCGACACCGGGGAGCTGTTTTTT
TRBD1 | TRBJ2-5 | . | TRBV6-1 | CAGSGGTGADTQYF | TGTGCCGGCAGTGGGGGGACAGGGGCAGATACCCAGTATTTC
. | TRBJ2-1 | once | TRBV7-6 | CASSFGRTVEQFF | TGTGCCAGCAGCTTTGGTCGGACAGTTGAGCAGTTCTTT
TRBD1 | TRBJ2-4 | once | TRBV10-3 | CRGRGMSPKNMQYF | TGTCGCGGCAGGGGGATGTCACCCAAAAATATGCAGTATTTC
. | TRBJ2-3 | . | TRBV6-5 | CASRSRGLVSGLAAKDTQYF | TGTGCGAGCAGGTCTCGAGGTCTCGTCTCGGGGCTGGCAGCCAAAGACACTCAGTATTTT
. | TRBJ2-7 | . | TRBV10-3 | CAVTGSRAKDTQYF | TGTGCCGTCACGGGCTCGAGAGCCAAAGACACGCAGTACTTC
TRBD2 | TRBJ2-5 | . | TRBV6-1 | CASSEIAGGQETQYF | TGTGCCAGCAGTGAAATAGCGGGGGGGCAAGAGACCCAGTACTTC
TRBD2 | TRBJ2-5 | . | TRBV6-1 | CASGGGAQETQYF | TGTGCCAGCGGGGGAGGGGCCCAAGAGACGCAGTACTTC
. | TRBJ1-1 | . | TRBV6-1 | CASSPGTHSNTEAFF | TGTGCCAGCAGTCCCGGGACCCACTCGAACACTGAAGCTTTCTTT
. | TRBJ2-4 | . | TRBV6-1 | CASSERVGGMCAKDTQYF | TGTGCCAGCAGTGAGAGGGTAGGGGGGATGTGTGCCAAAGATACTCAGTACTTC
. | TRBJ2-3 | . | TRBV7-2 | CASSLAGPTDTQYF | TGTGCCAGCAGCTTAGCGGGCCCCACAGATACGCAGTATTTT
. | TRBJ1-1 | . | TRBV12-3/TRBV12-4 | CASSLSMDGNTEAFF | TGTGCCAGCAGTTTAAGCATGGACGGAAACACTGAAGCTTTCTTT
. | TRBJ2-3 | few | TRBV6-1 | CASSTPGRNTDTQYF | TGTGCCAGCAGTACCCCGGGACGGAACACAGATACGCAGTATTTT
. | TRBJ2-3 | . | TRBV6-1 | CASSEGWGFGTDTQYF | TGTGCCAGCAGTGAAGGTTGGGGATTCGGCACAGATACGCAGTATTTT
TRBD2 | TRBJ2-7 | . | TRBV6-1 | CASSRTSGSSYEQYF | TGTGCCAGCAGCAGAACTAGCGGGAGCTCCTACGAGCAGTACTTC
. | TRBJ2-5 | . | TRBV6-1 | CASRGFGGRYQDTQYF | TGTGCCAGCAGGGGATTTGGGGGACGCTACCAAGATACGCAGTATTTC
TRBD1 | TRBJ2-3 | once | TRBV6-1 | CASSKHRQGAYSTDTQYF | TGTGCCAGCAGTAAACACCGACAGGGGGCCTATTCCACAGATACGCAGTATTTT
. | TRBJ2-3 | . | TRBV6-1 | CASRGFWGSDTDTQYF | TGTGCCAGCAGGGGGTTTTGGGGAAGCGACACAGATACGCAGTATTTT
TRBD1 | TRBJ2-5 | . | TRBV7-2 | CASSLTGIVQETQYF | TGTGCCAGCAGCTTGACAGGGATCGTTCAAGAGACCCAGTACTTC
. | TRBJ2-2 | . | TRBV7-3 | CASRTLGGELFF | TGTGCCAGCAGGACCTTGGGCGGGGAGCTGTTTTTT
TRBD2 | TRBJ2-2 | medium-sized | TRBV6-1 | CASTQNVRGGANTGELFF | TGTGCCAGCACCCAAAACGTGCGGGGGGGAGCGAACACCGGGGAGCTGTTTTTT
. | TRBJ2-1 | once | TRBV12-3/TRBV12-4 | CASSLLNEQFF | TGTGCCAGCAGCTTATTGAACGAGCAGTTCTTC